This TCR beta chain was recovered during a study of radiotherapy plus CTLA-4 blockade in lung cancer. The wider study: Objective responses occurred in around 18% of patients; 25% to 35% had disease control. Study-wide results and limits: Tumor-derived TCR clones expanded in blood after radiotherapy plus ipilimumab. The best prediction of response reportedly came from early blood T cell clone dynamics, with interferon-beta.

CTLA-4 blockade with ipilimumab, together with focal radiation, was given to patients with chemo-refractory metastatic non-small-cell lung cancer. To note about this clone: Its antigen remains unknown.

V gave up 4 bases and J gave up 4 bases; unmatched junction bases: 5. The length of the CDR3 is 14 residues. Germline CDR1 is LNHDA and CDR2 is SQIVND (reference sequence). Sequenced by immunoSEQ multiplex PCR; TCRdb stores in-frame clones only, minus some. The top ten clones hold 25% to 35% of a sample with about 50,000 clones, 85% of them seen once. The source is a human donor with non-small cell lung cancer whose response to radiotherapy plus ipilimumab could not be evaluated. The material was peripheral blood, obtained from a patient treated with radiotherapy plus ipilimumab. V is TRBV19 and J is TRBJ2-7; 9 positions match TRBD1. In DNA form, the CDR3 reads TGTGCCAGTAGTACCACAGGGGGCGCATACGAGCAGTACTTC. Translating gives CASSTTGGAYEQYF.